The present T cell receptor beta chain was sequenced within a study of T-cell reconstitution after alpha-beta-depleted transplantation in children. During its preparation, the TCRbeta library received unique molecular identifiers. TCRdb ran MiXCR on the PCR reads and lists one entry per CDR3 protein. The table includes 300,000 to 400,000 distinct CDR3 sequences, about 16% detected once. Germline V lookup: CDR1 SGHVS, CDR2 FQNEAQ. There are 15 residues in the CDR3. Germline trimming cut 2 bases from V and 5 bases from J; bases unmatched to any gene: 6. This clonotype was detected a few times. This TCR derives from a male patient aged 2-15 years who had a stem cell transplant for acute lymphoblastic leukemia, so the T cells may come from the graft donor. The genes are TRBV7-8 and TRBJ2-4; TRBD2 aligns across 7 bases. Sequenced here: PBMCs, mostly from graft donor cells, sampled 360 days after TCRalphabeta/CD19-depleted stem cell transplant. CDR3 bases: TGTGCCAGCAGCTTACCCCTAGCGGCTCAAAACATTCAGTACTTC. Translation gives CASSLPLAAQNIQYF.